The clone carrying this T cell receptor (beta chain) was detected once. Sequencing was performed with immunoSEQ multiplex PCR; in TCRdb, only in-frame clones are kept and a portion is missing. The sample lists 90,000 to 120,000 clones; roughly 92% were seen once. The data belong to a study of T cell changes during pregnancy in multiple sclerosis. The clonotype was recovered from a female donor in good health, enrolled as a control in a pregnancy study. Specimen: peripheral blood, collected in the third trimester of pregnancy.

The CDR3: CASRPYLAVYNEQFF. The CDR3 nucleotides are TGTGCCAGCCGCCCTTACCTAGCGGTATACAATGAGCAGTTCTTC. This rearrangement joins TRBV10-3 to TRBJ2-1; TRBD2 agrees at 7 bases. This CDR3 contains 15 residues. Germline V CDR1 and CDR2: ENHRY, SYGVKD. V shed 10 bases, J shed 4 bases, and the junction held 13 bases outside the gene matches.